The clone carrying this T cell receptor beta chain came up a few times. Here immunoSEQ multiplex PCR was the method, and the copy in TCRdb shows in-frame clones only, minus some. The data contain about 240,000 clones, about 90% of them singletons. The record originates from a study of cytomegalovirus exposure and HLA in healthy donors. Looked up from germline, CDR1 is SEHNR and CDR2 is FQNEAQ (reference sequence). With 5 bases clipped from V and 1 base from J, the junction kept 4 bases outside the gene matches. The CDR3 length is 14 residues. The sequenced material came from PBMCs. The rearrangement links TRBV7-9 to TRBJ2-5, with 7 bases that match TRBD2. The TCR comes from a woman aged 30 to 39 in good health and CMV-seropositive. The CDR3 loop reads CASSRTGGQETQYF. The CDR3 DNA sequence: TGTGCCAGCAGCCGGACGGGAGGCCAAGAGACCCAGTACTTC.